This TCR beta chain was captured by sequencing in a study of blood T cell repertoires in COVID-19. The overall study: Both acute and convalescent COVID-19 samples were obtained from the United States, Italy and Spain. Nucleic acid was either cDNA or gDNA, and it came from T cells, B-cell-depleted T cells, or PBMCs.

Study processing details: Amplification of reference gene primers provided the estimated nucleated cell counts. This table comes from immunoSEQ multiplex PCR, and its TCRdb copy is limited to in-frame clones, with some not included. Clone size and the V and J calls come from that table; the DNA yielded D and trimming. The repertoire holds around 100,000 clones, roughly 92% seen once, with around 6% in the top ten. The sequenced sample was peripheral blood. The clonotype was recovered from a man between 65 and 79 years old with acute or convalescent COVID-19.

This CDR3 is CASIFGARVTEAFF. The DNA of the CDR3 is TGTGCCAGCATCTTTGGGGCCAGGGTCACTGAAGCTTTCTTT. The J gene is TRBJ1-1, the V gene TRBV6-5, with D possibly TRBD1 on 5 matching bases. Trimming took 7 bases from V and 4 from J, leaving 16 bases between them. There are 14 residues in the CDR3. From germline, CDR1 is MNHEY and CDR2 SVGAGI.